This T cell receptor (beta chain) appears in the sequencing data of a study of early T cells in non-severe SARS-CoV-2 infection. Whole-study context: Unpaired chains resulted from sequencing bulk RNA of unsorted whole blood.

This clonotype has a handful of counts. Its target is unknown. General study results and limits: Matching results from VDJdb favored anti-spike CD8 responses, leaving private and CD4 specificities undetected.

Unique molecular identifiers were attached to individual cDNA molecules. Each CDR3 protein gets one entry after TCRdb re-called the 5' RACE reads with MiXCR. This repertoire shows roughly 64,000 distinct CDR3 sequences, around 13% found once; its top ten account for 4% to 4.5%. The germline V gene encodes CDR1 SQVTM and CDR2 ANQGSEA. V was trimmed by 5 bases and J by 9 bases, leaving 20 bases between them. This CDR3 is 14 amino acids long. The origin of this receptor is an adult who was a healthcare worker with PCR-confirmed SARS-CoV-2 infection or an uninfected control (not recorded which). The specimen sequenced was whole blood. This sequence joins TRBV29-1 and TRBJ2-1, with D possibly TRBD2 on 6 matching bases. The CDR3 region has the DNA TGCAGCGTTTCGGAGGGCGCATCAGGAGGTGAGCAGTTCTTC. It yields the protein CSVSEGASGGEQFF.